This T cell receptor (beta chain) was recovered during a study of cytomegalovirus exposure and HLA in healthy donors. As for this clone: Its antigen remains unidentified.

Repertoires were generated with immunoSEQ multiplex PCR, while TCRdb's copy carries only in-frame clones and drops some. This table has tens of thousands of clones, roughly 94% appearing once. Findings of the study overall: Specific recognition of CMV antigens was confirmed in vitro for three chains (all CMV-associated). Some TCR beta chains (roughly 160 of them) were listed as cytomegalovirus-associated. The classifier reportedly diagnosed cytomegalovirus status with high sensitivity and specificity.

V lost 6 bases to trimming and J lost 7 bases, with 12 bases between them. The germline V gene encodes CDR1 ENHRY and CDR2 SYGVKD. This CDR3 is built from 13 residues. This TCR derives from a man younger than 35 in good health and CMV-seronegative. This chain connects TRBV10-3 to TRBJ2-2; D might be TRBD1 (6 bases). The specimen sequenced was PBMCs. The CDR3 protein is CAIRGQLYGELFF. The CDR3 coding sequence is TGTGCCATCAGAGGACAGCTCTACGGGGAGCTGTTTTTT.